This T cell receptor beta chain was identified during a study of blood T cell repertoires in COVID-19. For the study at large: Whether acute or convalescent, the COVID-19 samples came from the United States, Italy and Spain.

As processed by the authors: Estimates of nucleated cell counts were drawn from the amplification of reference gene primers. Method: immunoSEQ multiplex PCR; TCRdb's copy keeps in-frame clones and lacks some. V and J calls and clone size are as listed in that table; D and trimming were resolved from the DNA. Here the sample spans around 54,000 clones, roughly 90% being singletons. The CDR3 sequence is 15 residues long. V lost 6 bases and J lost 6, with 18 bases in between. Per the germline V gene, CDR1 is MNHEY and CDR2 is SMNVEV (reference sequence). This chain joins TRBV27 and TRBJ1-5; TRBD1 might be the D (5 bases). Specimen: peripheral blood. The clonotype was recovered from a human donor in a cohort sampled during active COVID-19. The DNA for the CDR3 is TGTGCCAGCAGACGATTCGACAGTATACTTCAGCCCCAGCATTTT. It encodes CASRRFDSILQPQHF.